The T cell receptor beta chain described here comes from a study of blood T cells in healthy people across ages. Study-level findings and limits: Considered underestimates were the diversity estimates obtained from one million T cells. A roughly linear age-dependent decrease characterized TCR beta diversity per million T cells.

The CDR3 spans 14 residues. Trimming shortened V by 5 bases and J by 4 bases, and 12 bases separated the two germline ends. The authors ran a second PCR of about 6 to 11 cycles using a sample-barcoded 5' primer and a J-beta primer mix. Template switching added a 12-random-nucleotide identifier to every cDNA molecule. TCRdb re-called the 5' RACE reads with MiXCR, one entry per CDR3 protein. This sample carries about 1,600,000 distinct CDR3 sequences, approximately 38% of them seen once, and the ten largest clones take roughly 7.9%. This clonotype was picked up a small number of times. Its antigen remains unidentified.

This sequence joins TRBV12-3 or TRBV12-4 and TRBJ2-1; D is ambiguous. The clonotype comes from a woman under 30 in good health. Sequenced input: blood. The CDR3 nucleotides read TGTGCCAGCAGTCAGAGCAAGGTGTACAATGAGCAGTTCTTC. This gives the protein CASSQSKVYNEQFF.